These 21 T cell receptor beta chains came from one sample sequenced in a study of cytomegalovirus exposure and HLA in healthy donors. The method was immunoSEQ multiplex PCR; TCRdb's version includes in-frame clones alone and lacks a portion of them. The sample has fewer than 150,000 clones, about 86% seen once. Sequencing was performed on PBMCs. These receptors were obtained from a woman aged 18-29 years in good health and CMV-seropositive.

The chain joins TRBV7-8 to TRBJ2-1, with a weak D call TRBD2 (6 bases). V shed 0 bases and J shed 7 bases, with 7 bases lying between them. The CDR3 is made up of 13 amino acids. Germline-derived CDR1 and CDR2 are SGHVS and FQNEAQ. CDR3 bases: TGTGCCAGCAGCTTAGCGGCGGGGAATGAGCAGTTCTTC. It is translated as CASSLAAGNEQFF.

This clone was seen more than once but under ten times. The chain employs TRBV27 and TRBJ2-1, with TRBD2 matching over 9 bases. CDR3 length equals 16 residues. The germline CDR1 and CDR2 sequences are MNHEY and SMNVEV (reference sequence). The V gene end was trimmed by 5 bases and the J gene end by 7 bases; junction bases not matched to a gene: 12. The DNA for the CDR3 is TGTGCCAGCAGTAGCGGCGTAGTTAGCGGGAGAAATGAGCAGTTCTTC. Encoded protein: CASSSGVVSGRNEQFF.

This rearrangement joins TRBV27 to TRBJ2-7; 8 bases map to TRBD2. V shed 3 bases and J 3 bases; nucleotides not matched to a gene: 4. The CDR3 runs to 14 residues. CDR1 is MNHEY, CDR2 SMNVEV, per germline (reference sequence). DNA for the CDR3: TGTGCCAGCAGTTTGGGCGGGAGGCACTACGAGCAGTACTTC. This sequence encodes CASSLGGRHYEQYF.

V usage is TRBV27 and J usage is TRBJ2-3, with 13 nucleotides matching TRBD2. This CDR3 is built from 15 residues. The germline gives CDR1 MNHEY, CDR2 SMNVEV (reference sequence). The J segment lost 8 bases and the V segment lost 5 bases, leaving 7 bases of the junction unmatched. As DNA, the CDR3 is TGTGCCAGCAGTAGCGGGACTAGCGGGGTATCTACGCAGTATTTT. Translating it yields CASSSGTSGVSTQYF.

This CDR3 is CASSLGQGINIQYF. CDR3 in DNA: TGTGCCAGCAGTTTGGGACAGGGAATCAACATTCAGTACTTC. The chain has TRBV28 and TRBJ2-4; TRBD1 matches 9 bases. Germline values: CDR1 MDHEN, CDR2 SYDVKM. This CDR3 spans 14 amino acids. V gave up 3 bases and J gave up 7 bases; unmatched junction bases: 4.

The gene calls are TRBV28 and TRBJ1-2; D possibly corresponds to TRBD1 (6 bases). This CDR3 is 12 amino acids long. The V gene lost 6 bases and the J gene lost 4 bases, with 9 bases spanning the gap. Germline V gives CDR1 MDHEN, CDR2 SYDVKM. CDR3 DNA: TGTGCCAGCAGGGGACACGGCTATGGCTACACCTTC. It translates to CASRGHGYGYTF.

V gene TRBV2 combines with J gene TRBJ2-1; 12 bases map to TRBD2. Germline V gene data show CDR1 as SNHLY and CDR2 as FYNNEI. The CDR3 sequence is 14 residues long. V lost 7 bases to trimming and J lost 8 bases; unmatched junction nucleotides: 6. The CDR3: CASTPGLAGHEQFF. Here the CDR3 DNA reads TGTGCCAGCACCCCAGGACTAGCGGGGCATGAGCAGTTCTTC.

V gene TRBV5-1 combines with J gene TRBJ2-7; 8 bases are shared with TRBD1. With V trimmed by 3 bases and J by 5 bases, 7 bases remained unmatched. Germline V gene lookup returns CDR1 SGHRS and CDR2 YFSETQ. The CDR3 length is 14 residues. CDR3 residues: CASSSDDRGNEQYF. For the CDR3, the DNA is TGCGCCAGCAGCTCGGATGACAGGGGAAACGAGCAGTACTTC. The full variable domain, completed using reference TRBV5-1 and TRBJ2-7, is KAGVTQTPRYLIKTRGQQVTLSCSPISGHRSVSWYQQTPGQGLQFLFEYFSETQRNKGNFPGRFSGRQFSNSRSEMNVSTLELGDSALYLCASSSDDRGNEQYFGPGTRLTVT.

This sequence joins TRBV7-2 and TRBJ2-1; 9 nucleotides agree with TRBD2. V lost 8 bases to trimming and J lost 6 bases; unmatched junction nucleotides: 20. Looked up from germline, CDR1 is SGHTA and CDR2 is FQGNSA. CDR3 size: 18 residues. CDR3: CASGEGLAGFQSLNEQFF. Here the CDR3 DNA reads TGTGCCAGCGGAGAGGGCCTAGCGGGGTTCCAAAGTCTCAATGAGCAGTTCTTC.

V usage is TRBV18 and J usage is TRBJ2-7, with 7 bases that match TRBD2. With V trimmed by 3 bases and J by 2 bases, 7 bases remained unmatched. The CDR3 runs 15 residues. Germline V CDR1 and CDR2: KGHSH, LQKENI. The CDR3 bases are TGTGCCAGCTCACCCTTTAGCGGGCGACCCTACGAGCAGTACTTC. Encoded protein: CASSPFSGRPYEQYF.

The chain employs TRBV5-1 and TRBJ2-1; 9 bases agree with TRBD1. The V gene's germline CDR1 is SGHRS and CDR2 YFSETQ. This CDR3 region has 15 residues. Trimming took 2 bases from V and 5 from J; bases not matched to a gene: 5. The CDR3: CASSFGRDRDNEQFF. CDR3 DNA sequence: TGCGCCAGCAGCTTCGGTCGGGACAGGGACAATGAGCAGTTCTTC.

The chain couples TRBV28 to TRBJ1-5; D gene ambiguous. The V end lost 8 bases, the J end lost 4 bases, and 15 bases lay between the germline ends. Germline values: CDR1 MDHEN, CDR2 SYDVKM. This CDR3 contains 14 residues. The CDR3 loop reads CASVAGSGNQPQHF. The CDR3 DNA is TGTGCCAGCGTGGCGGGTTCTGGTAATCAGCCCCAGCATTTT.

The chain recombines TRBV27 with TRBJ1-1; D not certain. The V end was cut by 4 bases, the J end by 5 bases, with 14 bases between. CDR1 is MNHEY, CDR2 SMNVEV, per germline (reference sequence). This CDR3 has 14 residues. The CDR3 DNA follows: TGTGCCAGCAGTTCAAACTTGACGAGGACTGAAGCTTTCTTT. Its protein is CASSSNLTRTEAFF.

V usage is TRBV28 and J usage is TRBJ2-2; TRBD1 aligns across 7 bases. Germline-derived CDR1 and CDR2 are MDHEN and SYDVKM. The V and J ends lost 4 bases and 0 bases, in that order; junction bases with no gene match: 8. The length of the CDR3 is 17 residues. The CDR3 spells CASSSTGAPSNTGELFF. CDR3 nucleotides: TGTGCCAGCAGTTCTACAGGGGCCCCATCGAACACCGGGGAGCTGTTTTTT.

This clone has only a few counts. The CDR3 loop is CASSGPSLMGSCDCEQYF. In nucleotides, the CDR3 is TGTGCCAGCAGTGGGCCTTCCCTGATGGGGAGCTGTGATTGCGAGCAGTACTTC. The chain is built from TRBV6-4 and TRBJ2-7; possible D gene TRBD2, 5 bases. Between the trimmed V and J ends, which lost 4 bases and 6 bases, there was a span of 28 bases. The CDR3 runs 18 residues. CDR1 is MRHNA and CDR2 is SNTAGT in the germline V gene.

In its sample, this clone was seen once. The chain joins TRBV5-5 to TRBJ1-1; no clear D gene. This CDR3 comprises 13 residues. V lost 3 bases, J lost 1 base, and 7 bases lay in between. Looked up from germline, CDR1 is SGHKS and CDR2 is YYEKEE (reference sequence). The CDR3 here is CASSSYENTEAFF. CDR3 nucleotides: TGTGCCAGCAGCTCCTATGAGAACACTGAAGCTTTCTTT.

This sequence joins TRBV29-1 and TRBJ2-1; D unresolved. V lost 5 bases to trimming and J lost 8 bases, with 19 bases between them. Per the germline V gene, CDR1 is SQVTM and CDR2 is ANQGSEA. The CDR3 extends over 14 amino acids. In DNA, the CDR3 is TGCAGCGTTCGAGGCCCGACGAACACCGATGAGCAGTTCTTC. Protein product: CSVRGPTNTDEQFF.

The V call is TRBV30, the J call TRBJ1-4; weak D call: TRBD1 (5 bases). Between the trimmed V and J ends, which lost 2 bases and 7 bases, there was a span of 17 bases. The CDR3 spans 15 residues. Germline lookup yields CDR1 GTSNPN and CDR2 SVGIG (reference sequence). The CDR3 is CAWSLRQTVAEKLFF. CDR3 DNA sequence: TGTGCCTGGAGTCTAAGACAGACAGTGGCTGAAAAACTGTTTTTT. The whole variable domain, filled in from reference TRBV30 and TRBJ1-4, reads SQTIHQWPATLVQPVGSPLSLECTVEGTSNPNLYWYRQAAGRGLQLLFYSVGIGQISSEVPQNLSASRPQDRQFILSSKKLLLSDSGFYLCAWSLRQTVAEKLFFGSGTQLSVL.

The chain uses TRBV19 and TRBJ2-7, with 9 bases lining up with TRBD1. CDR1 and CDR2 from the germline V gene are LNHDA and SQIVND (reference sequence). CDR3 size: 14 residues. Losses at the gene ends were 5 bases for V and 2 bases for J; bases not matched to a gene: 4. The CDR3 nucleotides read TGTGCCAGTAGTTATCGGACAGGGGCCTACGAGCAGTACTTC. This translates into CASSYRTGAYEQYF.

This clone has a single count. V and J are TRBV28 and TRBJ2-2, with D maybe TRBD2 (6 bases). Germline CDR1 is MDHEN and CDR2 is SYDVKM. V lost 2 bases to trimming and J lost 2 bases, with 9 bases between them. CDR3 length equals 15 residues. For the CDR3, the DNA is TGTGCCAGCAGTTTAATCGGGAGCAACACCGGGGAGCTGTTTTTT. It is translated as CASSLIGSNTGELFF.

The V and J genes are TRBV5-6 and TRBJ2-7; D is undetermined. Germline V gives CDR1 SGHDT, CDR2 YYEEEE. The CDR3 has 12 residues. V lost 1 base to trimming and J lost 3 bases, with 5 bases between them. The CDR3 here is CASSLRFYEQYF. For the CDR3, the DNA is TGTGCCAGCAGCTTGCGTTTCTACGAGCAGTACTTC.